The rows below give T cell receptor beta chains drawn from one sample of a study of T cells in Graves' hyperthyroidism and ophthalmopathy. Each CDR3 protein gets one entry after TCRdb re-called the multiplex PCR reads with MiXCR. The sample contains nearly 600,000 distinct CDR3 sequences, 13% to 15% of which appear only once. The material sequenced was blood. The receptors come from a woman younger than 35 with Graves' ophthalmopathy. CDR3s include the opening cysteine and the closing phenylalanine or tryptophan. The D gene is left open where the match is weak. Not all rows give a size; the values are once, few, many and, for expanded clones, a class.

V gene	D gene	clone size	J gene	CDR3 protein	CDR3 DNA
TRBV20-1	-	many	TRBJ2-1	CSARPAAGFDYNEQFF	TGCAGTGCTAGACCCGCCGCAGGGTTCGACTACAATGAGCAGTTCTTC
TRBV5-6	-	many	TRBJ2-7	CASSGGRPSYEQYF	TGTGCCAGCAGCGGGGGCAGGCCCTCCTACGAGCAGTACTTC
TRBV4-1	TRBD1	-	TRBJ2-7	CASSPWDRTYEQYF	TGCGCCAGCAGCCCTTGGGACAGAACCTACGAGCAGTACTTC
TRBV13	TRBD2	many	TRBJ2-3	CASSLRTSGVADTQYF	TGTGCCAGCAGCCTGAGGACTAGCGGGGTCGCAGATACGCAGTATTTT
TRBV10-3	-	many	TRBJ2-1	CAIRRGTYRDNEQFF	TGTGCCATCAGAAGGGGGACATACCGGGACAATGAGCAGTTCTTC
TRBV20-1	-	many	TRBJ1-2	CSARDLGGRGYGYTF	TGCAGTGCTAGAGATCTTGGGGGAAGGGGCTATGGCTACACCTTC
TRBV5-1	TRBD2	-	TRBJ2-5	CASSRQGLAEEETQYF	TGCGCCAGCAGCCGTCAGGGACTAGCGGAAGAAGAGACCCAGTACTTC
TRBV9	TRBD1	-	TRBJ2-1	CASSPFAGDRNNEQFF	TGTGCCAGCAGCCCCTTCGCCGGGGACAGAAACAATGAGCAGTTCTTC
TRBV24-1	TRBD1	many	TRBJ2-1	CATSDFRGRHNEQFF	TGTGCCACCAGTGATTTCAGGGGGCGACACAATGAGCAGTTCTTC
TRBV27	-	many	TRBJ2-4	CASSLLGEVKNIQYF	TGTGCCAGCAGTTTACTGGGGGAGGTCAAAAACATTCAGTACTTC